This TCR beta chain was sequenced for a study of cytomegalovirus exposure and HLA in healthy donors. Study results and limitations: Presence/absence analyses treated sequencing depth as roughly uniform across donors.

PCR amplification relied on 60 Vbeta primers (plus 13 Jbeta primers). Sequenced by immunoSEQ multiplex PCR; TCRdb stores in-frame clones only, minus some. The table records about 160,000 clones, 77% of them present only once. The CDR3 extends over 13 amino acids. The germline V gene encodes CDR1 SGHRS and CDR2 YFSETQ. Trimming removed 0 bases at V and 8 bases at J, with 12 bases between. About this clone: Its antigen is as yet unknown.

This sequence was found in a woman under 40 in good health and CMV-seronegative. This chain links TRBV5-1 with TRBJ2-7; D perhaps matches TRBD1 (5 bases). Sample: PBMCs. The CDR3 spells CASSLERAGKQYF. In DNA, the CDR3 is TGCGCCAGCAGCTTGGAAAGGGCAGGGAAGCAGTACTTC.